This T cell receptor (beta chain) was recorded in a study of T-cell reconstitution after alpha-beta-depleted transplantation in children. This sample's TCRbeta library carried unique molecular identifier barcodes. TCRdb re-called the PCR reads through MiXCR, storing one row per CDR3 protein. The sample yields some 530,000 distinct CDR3 sequences, under 15% seen once. The CDR3 runs 18 residues. Germline V gives CDR1 SGHAT, CDR2 FQNNGV. Trimming left V 1 base short and J 3 bases short, with 16 bases between. This clonotype was seen a handful of times. The specimen was PBMCs from the stem cell graft donor, collected from the stem cell graft. V and J are TRBV11-2 and TRBJ2-6; TRBD1 is a possible D gene (5 bases). This TCR was sampled from a human donor who donated a stem cell graft to a child with combined immunodeficiency. CDR3 residues: CASSLVPKGVGGANVLTF. The DNA of the CDR3 is TGTGCCAGCAGCTTAGTACCCAAAGGGGTCGGTGGGGCCAACGTCCTGACTTTC. The complete variable domain, with remaining parts taken from reference TRBV11-2 and TRBJ2-6, reads EAGVAQSPRYKIIEKRQSVAFWCNPISGHATLYWYQQILGQGPKLLIQFQNNGVVDDSQLPKDRFSAERLKGVDSTLKIQPAKLEDSAVYLCASSLVPKGVGGANVLTFGAGSRLTVL.